The 24 T cell receptor beta chains listed next were all sequenced from one sample in a study of CD8 T cells in ankylosing spondylitis. TCRdb processed the 5' RACE reads anew with MiXCR; each CDR3 protein has one entry. The repertoire includes approximately 150,000 distinct CDR3 sequences, about 32% of them detected once, and about 6% sits in the top ten. Sequenced input: synovial fluid, either unsorted or a sorted T cell fraction (not recorded which). These receptors all come from a male donor with ankylosing spondylitis.

This clonotype has a single count. This chain joins TRBV12-3 or TRBV12-4 and TRBJ1-6; no definite D call. Trimming left V 0 bases short and J 4 bases short, with 4 bases between. The CDR3 contains 14 residues. The CDR3 coding sequence is TGTGCCAGCAGTTTAGCAGGGTATAATTCACCCCTCCACTTT. This sequence encodes CASSLAGYNSPLHF.

This clonotype has a count of ten or more. The J gene is TRBJ2-1, the V gene TRBV18, with unresolved D. The CDR3 sequence is 15 residues long. V was pared by 2 bases and J by 6 bases, with 14 bases between. Germline V gene sequence: CDR1 KGHSH, CDR2 LQKENI. CDR3 bases: TGTGCCAGCTCACCATACAGCCCACCGGTCAATGAGCAGTTCTTC. This sequence encodes CASSPYSPPVNEQFF.

This clonotype was counted only a few times. The rearrangement joins TRBV5-1 to TRBJ1-4, with TRBD1 identical over 8 bases. Germline V gene data show CDR1 as SGHRS and CDR2 as YFSETQ. Trimming took 6 bases from V and 7 from J; bases not matched to a gene: 11. The CDR3 covers 15 residues. The CDR3 nucleotides are TGCGCCAGCACCCAATCAGGGGGCCGGACTGAAAAACTGTTTTTT. Protein: CASTQSGGRTEKLFF.

The V call is TRBV11-2, the J call TRBJ2-5; D uncertain. The V end lost 1 base, the J end lost 5 bases, and 8 bases lay between the germline ends. CDR1 is SGHAT, CDR2 FQNNGV, per germline. This CDR3 region has 13 residues. CDR3 sequence (DNA): TGTGCCAGCAGCTTAGTAGGTTGGGAGACCCAGTACTTC. Its protein product is CASSLVGWETQYF.

This clonotype was observed a handful of times. This chain links TRBV6-2 or TRBV6-3 with TRBJ1-6; tentative D call: TRBD1 (5 bases). CDR1 and CDR2 from the germline V gene are MNHEY and SVGEGT. V lost 4 bases and J lost 6, with 16 bases in between. The CDR3 is made up of 16 amino acids. This chain's CDR3 is CASSFVQARSNSPLHF. The CDR3 DNA sequence: TGTGCCAGCAGTTTCGTACAGGCCCGCAGTAATTCACCCCTCCACTTT.

This clonotype has just one count. The CDR3 region is CASTWDNEKLFF. The CDR3 DNA is TGTGCCAGCACGTGGGACAATGAAAAACTGTTTTTT. The chain combines TRBV12-3 or TRBV12-4 with TRBJ1-4; D perhaps matches TRBD1 (5 bases). V lost 7 bases and J lost 5, with 8 bases in between. The length of the CDR3 is 12 residues.

The table lists this clonotype with a few counts. The chain has TRBV9 and TRBJ2-3; 11 nucleotides agree with TRBD2. Unmatched junction bases numbered 11, after V lost 0 bases and J lost 5 bases. CDR1 is SGDLS, CDR2 YYNGEE, per germline. The CDR3 consists of 18 residues. Here the CDR3 DNA reads TGTGCCAGCAGCGTAGCTGAGGGTAGCGGGAGGGTCGGAGATACGCAGTATTTT. The encoded protein is CASSVAEGSGRVGDTQYF. The full variable domain, rest sourced from reference TRBV9 and TRBJ2-3, is DSGVTQTPKHLITATGQRVTLRCSPRSGDLSVYWYQQSLDQGLQFLIQYYNGEERAKGNILERFSAQQFPDLHSELNLSSLELGDSALYFCASSVAEGSGRVGDTQYFGPGTRLTVL.

The rearrangement joins TRBV20-1 to TRBJ1-3; no firm D call. CDR1 DFQATT and CDR2 SNEGSKA come from the germline V gene (reference sequence). The CDR3 has 14 amino acids. V lost 5 bases, J lost 2 bases, and 13 bases lay in between. The CDR3 nucleotides read TGCAGTGCTTCTCTCCCCGGGGCTGGAAACACCATATATTTT. Encoded protein: CSASLPGAGNTIYF.

The chain uses TRBV12-3 or TRBV12-4 and TRBJ2-4; weak D call: TRBD1 (6 bases). The CDR3 runs 13 residues. V was pared by 5 bases and J by 7 bases, with 12 bases between. The CDR3 coding sequence is TGTGCCAGCAGTGGACAGCCTTTGAACATTCAGTACTTC. This codes for CASSGQPLNIQYF.

The J gene is TRBJ1-3, the V gene TRBV10-3; D is possibly TRBD1 (5 bases). CDR1 and CDR2 (germline): ENHRY, SYGVKD. V was shortened by 4 bases and J by 3 bases, with 13 bases between the two germline ends. This CDR3 contains 15 residues. The DNA for the CDR3 is TGTGCCATCAGTGGGGATCGGGGGATTGGAAACACCATATATTTT. This sequence encodes CAISGDRGIGNTIYF.

The rearrangement links TRBV28 to TRBJ2-1; TRBD2 might be the D (7 bases). This CDR3 contains 15 residues. From germline, CDR1 is MDHEN and CDR2 SYDVKM. The ends were cut back, 7 bases at V and 2 bases at J, with 15 bases in the middle. CDR3 bases: TGTGCCAGCACCCCGGGGGGCGGGCCCTACAATGAGCAGTTCTTC. Protein: CASTPGGGPYNEQFF. The complete variable domain, with remaining parts taken from reference TRBV28 and TRBJ2-1, reads DVKVTQSSRYLVKRTGEKVFLECVQDMDHENMFWYRQDPGLGLRLIYFSYDVKMKEKGDIPEGYSVSREKKERFSLILESASTNQTSMYLCASTPGGGPYNEQFFGPGTRLTVL.

This clonotype was observed a handful of times. The chain joins TRBV6-5 to TRBJ2-5; 9 nucleotides align to TRBD1. Germline-derived CDR1 and CDR2 are MNHEY and SVGAGI. The CDR3 sequence is 17 residues long. Trimming cost V 4 bases and J 7 bases; bases outside gene matches: 16. The CDR3 DNA follows: TGTGCCAGCAGTTCCTCCGGGACAGGGTATACGGCGGGGACCCAGTACTTC. Protein sequence: CASSSSGTGYTAGTQYF.

The rearrangement links TRBV11-2 to TRBJ2-5; 12 bases are a match to TRBD2. The J segment lost 1 base and the V segment lost 4 bases, leaving 4 bases of the junction unmatched. CDR1 is SGHAT, CDR2 FQNNGV, per germline. The CDR3 covers 16 residues. The DNA of the CDR3 is TGTGCCAGCAGCTCCTGGACTAGCGGGGCCCAAGAGACCCAGTACTTC. Translating gives CASSSWTSGAQETQYF.

CDR3 region: CASSPRLAGGINEQFF. The CDR3 nucleotides are TGTGCCAGCAGCCCTAGACTAGCGGGAGGGATAAATGAGCAGTTCTTC. The chain links TRBV5-4 to TRBJ2-1; TRBD2 agrees at 14 bases. Germline lookup yields CDR1 SGHNT and CDR2 YYREEE (reference sequence). The CDR3 totals 16 residues. Trimming removed 4 bases from V and 7 bases from J; junction bases left unmatched: 7. The variable domain in full, with the rest retrieved from reference TRBV5-4 and TRBJ2-1, is ETGVTQSPTHLIKTRGQQVTLRCSSQSGHNTVSWYQQALGQGPQFIFQYYREEENGRGNFPPRFSGLQFPNYSSELNVNALELDDSALYLCASSPRLAGGINEQFFGPGTRLTVL.

This clonotype was recorded at least ten times. V usage is TRBV3-1 and J usage is TRBJ1-5; 10 bases agree with TRBD1. The trim removed 4 bases at V and 7 bases at J, leaving 4 bases unmatched. Germline V CDR1 and CDR2: LGHDT, YNNKEL (reference sequence). The CDR3 sequence is 14 residues long. In DNA form, the CDR3 reads TGTGCCAGCAGCCTCGGGACAGGGGACCAGCCCCAGCATTTT. It specifies CASSLGTGDQPQHF.

J is TRBJ2-3 and V is TRBV12-3 or TRBV12-4; D is unclear. Trimming took 7 bases from V and 2 from J, leaving 10 bases between them. CDR3 length equals 13 residues. CDR3 nucleotide sequence: TGTGCCAGCAAGACCGGGTCCACAGATACGCAGTATTTT. Translating it yields CASKTGSTDTQYF.

This chain joins TRBV21-1 and TRBJ1-6; TRBD1, as called in the table, went unchecked against the DNA. TRBV21-1 is a documented pseudogene. CDR3 length equals 15 residues. DNA for the CDR3: TGTGCCAGCAGCAAGGGCGACAGGGCTAATTCACCCCTCCACTTT. Encoded protein: CASSKGDRANSPLHF.

This clonotype showed up just a few times. One end of the junction varies from germline; a read error may be responsible. The CDR3 DNA reads as TGTGCCAGCAGCCAAGGAGGGGCAGGGGACTATTTT. Protein: CASSQGGAGDYF. This chain links TRBV14 with TRBJ1-5; the D gene is possibly TRBD1 (6 bases). The CDR3 covers 12 residues. The germline V gene encodes CDR1 SGHDN and CDR2 FVKESK. The full variable domain, its missing parts supplied by reference TRBV14 and TRBJ1-5, is EAGVTQFPSHSVIEKGQTVTLRCDPISGHDNLYWYRRVMGKEIKFLLHFVKESKQDESGMPNNRFLAERTGGTYSTLKVQPAELEDSGVYFCASSQGGAGDYFGDGTRLSIL.

V gene TRBV4-3 combines with J gene TRBJ2-1; TRBD2 agrees at 8 bases. The germline gives CDR1 LGHNA, CDR2 YSLEER. V lost 0 bases and J lost 2; bases outside the gene matches: 6. This CDR3 region has 17 residues. The CDR3: CASSQDIGRAAYNEQFF. The CDR3, as DNA: TGCGCCAGCAGCCAAGATATCGGGAGGGCGGCCTACAATGAGCAGTTCTTC.

This clonotype was counted a few times. The genes are TRBV9 and TRBJ1-1; D uncertain. CDR1 SGDLS and CDR2 YYNGEE come from the germline V gene. Trimming removed 1 base at V and 2 bases at J, with 6 bases between. This CDR3 comprises 13 residues. This chain's CDR3 is CASSVSGNTEAFF. CDR3 in DNA: TGTGCCAGCAGCGTATCCGGTAACACTGAAGCTTTCTTT.

In its sample, this clonotype was seen a few times. The CDR3 loop is CASSLGGTSGEKLFF. CDR3 DNA: TGCGCCAGCAGCTTGGGGGGGACATCTGGTGAAAAACTGTTTTTT. The V call is TRBV5-1, the J call TRBJ1-4; possibly TRBD1 for D (6 bases). The germline V gene encodes CDR1 SGHRS and CDR2 YFSETQ. The V end was cut by 0 bases, the J end by 7 bases, with 13 bases between. The CDR3 is 15 amino acids.

This clonotype was detected only a few times. CDR3 region: CASSLDPQRNTGELFF. The CDR3 bases are TGCGCCAGCAGCTTGGATCCGCAGAGGAACACCGGGGAGCTGTTTTTT. The J gene is TRBJ2-2, the V gene TRBV5-1, with D hard to call. CDR1 and CDR2 from the germline V gene are SGHRS and YFSETQ. The CDR3 is 16 amino acids. V dropped 0 bases and J dropped 1 base, with 10 bases sitting between them.

This clonotype occurred many times. The chain employs TRBV6-1 and TRBJ2-7, with 8 bases identical to TRBD1. Unmatched junction bases numbered 6, after V lost 6 bases and J lost 2 bases. CDR1 and CDR2 (germline): MNHNS, SASEGT. The CDR3 contains 14 residues. The CDR3 nucleotides are TGTGCCAGCAGAAAGACAGGGGCCCCCTACGAGCAGTACTTC. Amino acid sequence: CASRKTGAPYEQYF.

This clonotype has only a few counts. The chain couples TRBV20-1 to TRBJ2-7, with D perhaps TRBD1 (5 bases). The CDR3 runs 15 residues. Deletions cut 0 bases from V and 6 bases from J, with 18 bases between. Germline CDR1 and CDR2: DFQATT and SNEGSKA (reference sequence). CDR3: CSARDPWGPVIEQYF. As DNA, the CDR3 is TGCAGTGCTAGAGATCCTTGGGGCCCAGTGATCGAGCAGTACTTC.